The 22 T cell receptor beta chains below all came from one sample that was sequenced in a study of T cell responses to AZD1222 COVID-19 vaccine. Sequencing was performed with immunoSEQ multiplex PCR; in TCRdb, only in-frame clones are kept and a portion is missing. Among more than 95,000 clones listed, 88% were seen once. The material was peripheral blood, obtained on day 0 of AZD1222 vaccination. These receptors were taken from an adult in good health.

The V gene is TRBV7-2, the J gene TRBJ2-3; D could derive from TRBD1 or TRBD2 (5 bases each). CDR1 SGHTA and CDR2 FQGNSA come from the germline V gene. V lost 5 bases to trimming and J lost 6 bases, with 12 bases between them. The CDR3 spans 13 residues. CDR3 loop: CASSTRGTDTQYF. The DNA of the CDR3 is TGTGCCAGCAGCACCAGAGGGACGGATACGCAGTATTTT.

The genes are TRBV12-3 or TRBV12-4 and TRBJ1-5, with TRBD1 as a possible D gene (5 bases). This CDR3 has 13 residues. V lost 3 bases, J lost 7 bases, and 10 bases lay in between. CDR3 in amino acids: CASSFRGSQPQHF. CDR3 bases: TGTGCCAGCAGTTTTAGGGGAAGCCAGCCCCAGCATTTT.

The chain recombines TRBV13 with TRBJ2-3, with 7 bases fitting TRBD2. This CDR3 is 13 amino acids long. The J segment lost 10 bases and the V segment lost 2 bases, leaving 6 bases of the junction unmatched. Germline CDR1 PRHDT, CDR2 FYEKMQ (reference sequence). DNA of the CDR3: TGTGCCAGCAGCTTATTGGGGGGGAGGGCGCAGTATTTT. It encodes CASSLLGGRAQYF.

The chain uses TRBV6-5 and TRBJ1-2; D is possibly TRBD1 (5 bases). CDR3 length equals 13 residues. Germline V CDR1 and CDR2: MNHEY, SVGAGI. The V end was cut by 7 bases, the J end by 4 bases, with 13 bases between. The CDR3 is CASTSGIAYGYTF. The CDR3 DNA follows: TGTGCCAGCACCTCAGGGATCGCCTATGGCTACACCTTC.

The chain joins TRBV19 to TRBJ2-7; D unresolved. The CDR3 is 9 residues long. Trimming removed 9 bases from V and 3 bases from J, with 3 bases in between. Germline CDR1 is LNHDA and CDR2 is SQIVND (reference sequence). The DNA of the CDR3 is TGTGCCAGCCACTACGAGCAGTACTTC. Its protein product is CASHYEQYF.

The chain has TRBV19 and TRBJ2-5, with D perhaps matching TRBD1 or TRBD2 (5 bases each). V lost 5 bases, J lost 1 base, and 14 bases lay in between. Germline V lookup: CDR1 LNHDA, CDR2 SQIVND (reference sequence). The CDR3 is made up of 15 amino acids. CDR3 sequence reads: CASSFTGGPQETQYF. CDR3 coding DNA: TGTGCCAGTAGTTTTACAGGAGGCCCCCAAGAGACCCAGTACTTC.

The gene calls are TRBV6-4 and TRBJ1-2; unclear D gene. Deletions cut 3 bases from V and 2 bases from J, with 4 bases between. This CDR3 spans 12 amino acids. Germline-derived CDR1 and CDR2 are MRHNA and SNTAGT. DNA of the CDR3: TGTGCCAGCAGTGAGGGAAACTATGGCTACACCTTC. Residues: CASSEGNYGYTF.

The gene calls are TRBV6-4 and TRBJ1-2, with 9 bases that match TRBD1. The germline V gene encodes CDR1 MRHNA and CDR2 SNTAGT. The CDR3 totals 15 residues. The ends lost 4 bases at V and 2 bases at J; junction bases unmatched: 5. CDR3 region: CASSVLGTGNYGYTF. CDR3 sequence (DNA): TGTGCCAGCAGTGTTCTCGGGACAGGGAACTATGGCTACACCTTC.

The chain has TRBV7-9 and TRBJ1-6; D is undetermined. CDR1 and CDR2 from the germline V gene are SEHNR and FQNEAQ (reference sequence). Trimming took off 5 bases at V and 11 bases at J, with 19 bases between the two ends. The CDR3 consists of 15 residues. The CDR3: CASSPDGQLLTPLHF. CDR3 in DNA: TGTGCCAGCAGCCCCGACGGCCAGCTTTTGACACCCCTCCACTTT.

The rearrangement uses TRBV4-1 and TRBJ1-1; no reliable D call. The CDR3 totals 13 residues. From germline, CDR1 is MGHRA and CDR2 YSYEKL. V lost 1 base and J 5 bases, leaving 8 bases between the germline ends. CDR3 nucleotides: TGCGCCAGCAGCCAAGTAATTGGGACTGAAGCTTTCTTT. The encoded protein is CASSQVIGTEAFF.

The genes are TRBV6-5 and TRBJ1-2; D ambiguous. Germline-derived CDR1 and CDR2 are MNHEY and SVGAGI. CDR3 length: 12 amino acids. With 5 bases removed from V and 2 bases from J, the gap between germline ends came to 6 bases. The CDR3 DNA is TGTGCCAGCAGTACTCTGAACTATGGCTACACCTTC. Translated: CASSTLNYGYTF.

V usage is TRBV15 and J usage is TRBJ2-1; D is ambiguous. The CDR3 runs 12 residues. Germline V gene data show CDR1 as LNHNV and CDR2 as YYDKDF (reference sequence). With 3 bases removed from V and 8 bases from J, the gap between germline ends came to 8 bases. The CDR3 sequence: CATSSLKDEQFF. In DNA, the CDR3 is TGTGCCACCAGCAGTTTGAAGGATGAGCAGTTCTTC.

V usage is TRBV9 and J usage is TRBJ2-1; 13 nucleotides line up with TRBD2. The CDR3 is 15 residues long. The germline gives CDR1 SGDLS, CDR2 YYNGEE. The V and J ends lost 4 bases and 7 bases, in that order; junction bases with no gene match: 5. The CDR3 is CASSLGTSGANEQFF. In DNA form, the CDR3 reads TGTGCCAGCAGCCTCGGGACTAGCGGGGCGAATGAGCAGTTCTTC.

The V and J genes are TRBV28 and TRBJ2-3, with TRBD2 identical over 10 bases. The CDR3 runs to 14 residues. Germline V gene sequence: CDR1 MDHEN, CDR2 SYDVKM. V was clipped by 6 bases and J by 2 bases; unmatched bases: 2. In DNA form, the CDR3 reads TGTGCCAGCAGACTAGCGGGACTCACAGATACGCAGTATTTT. It specifies CASRLAGLTDTQYF.

V gene TRBV7-9 combines with J gene TRBJ1-5; TRBD1 matches 7 bases. The CDR3 length is 13 residues. Trimming cost V 5 bases and J 5 bases; bases outside gene matches: 3. CDR1 is SEHNR, CDR2 FQNEAQ, per germline (reference sequence). CDR3 amino acids: CASSITGDQPQHF. CDR3 sequence (DNA): TGTGCCAGCAGCATCACAGGGGATCAGCCCCAGCATTTT.

The chain is built from TRBV5-1 and TRBJ2-3; 12 nucleotides line up with TRBD2. Losses at the gene ends were 0 bases for V and 2 bases for J; bases not matched to a gene: 4. The germline V gene encodes CDR1 SGHRS and CDR2 YFSETQ. The CDR3 covers 17 residues. This CDR3 reads CASSLVGLAGPTDTQYF. Here the CDR3 DNA reads TGCGCCAGCAGCTTGGTTGGACTAGCGGGACCCACAGATACGCAGTATTTT. Combining the CDR3 with reference TRBV5-1 and TRBJ2-3 gives the whole variable domain KAGVTQTPRYLIKTRGQQVTLSCSPISGHRSVSWYQQTPGQGLQFLFEYFSETQRNKGNFPGRFSGRQFSNSRSEMNVSTLELGDSALYLCASSLVGLAGPTDTQYFGPGTRLTVL.

The chain has TRBV6-1 and TRBJ1-5, with 7 bases lining up with TRBD1. Germline CDR1 and CDR2: MNHNS and SASEGT. After removal of 1 base from V and 15 bases from J, the junction contained 3 bases not matched to a gene. This CDR3 has 11 amino acids. Written as DNA, the CDR3 is TGTGCCAGCAGTGAAGGGGGACAGCGGCATTTT. As protein: CASSEGGQRHF.

The chain recombines TRBV2 with TRBJ1-6; 7 bases align to TRBD1. The CDR3 is 14 residues long. Germline assignment: CDR1 SNHLY and CDR2 FYNNEI. Losses at the gene ends were 6 bases for V and 10 bases for J; bases not matched to a gene: 9. The CDR3 reads CASRTRQGGSPLHF. CDR3 coding DNA: TGTGCCAGCAGGACCCGACAGGGAGGCTCACCCCTCCACTTT.

This clone was seen a single time. CDR3 in amino acids: CASSSTLPDPENSEQFF. CDR3 bases: TGTGCCAGCAGCTCCACTCTTCCGGACCCCGAGAATAGTGAGCAGTTCTTC. The chain combines TRBV11-3 with TRBJ2-1; unclear D gene. Germline V gene sequence: CDR1 SGHNT, CDR2 YENEEA. The CDR3 length is 17 residues. Trimming took off 4 bases at V and 9 bases at J, with 25 bases between the two ends.

The V gene is TRBV5-6, the J gene TRBJ2-7; D gene unclear. Germline loops: CDR1 SGHDT, CDR2 YYEEEE. The ends were cut back, 3 bases at V and 0 bases at J, with 7 bases in the middle. This CDR3 contains 13 residues. CDR3 residues: CASSWTSSYEQYF. CDR3 nucleotides: TGTGCCAGCAGCTGGACGAGCTCCTACGAGCAGTACTTC. Filled out from reference TRBV5-6 and TRBJ2-7, the complete variable domain reads DAGVTQSPTHLIKTRGQQVTLRCSPKSGHDTVSWYQQALGQGPQFIFQYYEEEERQRGNFPDRFSGHQFPNYSSELNVNALLLGDSALYLCASSWTSSYEQYFGPGTRLTVT.

The CDR3 bases are TGTGCCAGCAGTTTCACCAGGGGGGGGCCTAACTATGGCTACACCTTC. Amino acids: CASSFTRGGPNYGYTF. The gene calls are TRBV28 and TRBJ1-2, with 7 bases identical to TRBD1. The J segment lost 0 bases and the V segment lost 3 bases, leaving 7 bases of the junction unmatched. This CDR3 has 16 amino acids. CDR1 and CDR2 from the germline V gene are MDHEN and SYDVKM.

V and J are TRBV18 and TRBJ2-2; D is ambiguous. Germline lookup yields CDR1 KGHSH and CDR2 LQKENI. V gave up 6 bases and J gave up 0 bases, with 11 bases separating them. This CDR3 has 15 residues. This CDR3 is CASSPAQTNTGELFF. The CDR3 DNA reads as TGTGCCAGCTCCCCCGCACAGACGAACACCGGGGAGCTGTTTTTT.